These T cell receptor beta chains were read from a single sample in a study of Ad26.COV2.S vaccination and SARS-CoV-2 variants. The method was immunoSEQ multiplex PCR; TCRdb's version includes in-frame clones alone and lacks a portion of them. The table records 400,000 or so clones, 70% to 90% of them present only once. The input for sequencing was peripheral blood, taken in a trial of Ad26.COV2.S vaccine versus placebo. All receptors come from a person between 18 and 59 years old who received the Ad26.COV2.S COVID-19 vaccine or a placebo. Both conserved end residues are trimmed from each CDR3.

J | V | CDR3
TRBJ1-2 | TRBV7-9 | ASSAGTSEGT
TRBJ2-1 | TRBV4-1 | ASSQIVTWNEQF
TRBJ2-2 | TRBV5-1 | ASSTGLAGVNTGELF
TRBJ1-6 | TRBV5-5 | ASSLDPWNNSPLH
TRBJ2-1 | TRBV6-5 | ASSLGLHNEQF
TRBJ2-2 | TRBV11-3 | ASSLGPSTGELF
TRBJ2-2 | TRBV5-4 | ASSFTGGGAGELF
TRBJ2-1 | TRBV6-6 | ASSYSRYNEQF
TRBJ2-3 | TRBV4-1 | ASSQVRLAGGWDTQY
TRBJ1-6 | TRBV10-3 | AISESRDSGFNSPLH
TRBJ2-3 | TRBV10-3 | ATVRDGERTDTQY
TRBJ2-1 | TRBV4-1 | ASSQPRAKSYNEQF
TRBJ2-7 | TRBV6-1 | ASSEQDGYEQY
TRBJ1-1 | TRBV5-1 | ASSPGNGHTEAF
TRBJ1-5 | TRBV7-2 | ASSLTGTSNQPQH
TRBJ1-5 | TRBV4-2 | ASSRRTGDDQPQH
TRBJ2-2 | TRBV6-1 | ASSEAGWGEVTGELF
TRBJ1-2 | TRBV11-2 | ASSSRRKEGYT